This TCR beta chain was captured in a study of blood T cell repertoires in COVID-19. Study details: There were acute and convalescent COVID-19 samples, and they came from the United States, Italy and Spain. PBMCs, B-cell-depleted T cells, or T cells were the source of the cDNA or gDNA that made up the material.

Authors' analysis steps: Estimation of nucleated cell counts was performed using reference gene primer amplification. Measured with immunoSEQ multiplex PCR; TCRdb has only the in-frame clones, and not every one. V and J calls and clone size follow that table, whereas D and trimming were derived from the DNA. The repertoire includes 150,000 to 200,000 clones, roughly 80% of them detected once, and more than 4% sits in the top ten. This CDR3 has 17 amino acids. Germline V gives CDR1 LGHNA, CDR2 YNFKEQ. The junction had 9 bases not matched to a gene; V was cut back by 0 bases and J by 6 bases. V gene TRBV4-2 combines with J gene TRBJ1-3, with 9 positions matching TRBD1. The receptor comes from a woman aged 55 to 70 with acute COVID-19. Sequencing was carried out using PBMCs or T cells enriched from blood (not recorded which). Here the CDR3 reads CASSQEPPGQGLNTIYF. CDR3 coding DNA: TGTGCCAGCAGCCAAGAACCCCCGGGACAGGGATTAAACACCATATATTTT.